The sequence of this TCR beta chain was determined in a study of T-cell reconstitution after alpha-beta-depleted transplantation in children. Study-level findings and limits: In patients about two months after transplant, alpha-beta T cells reportedly arose from several hundred expanded graft clones. T-cell counts and diversity were attributed mostly to newly produced T cells one year after transplant. The origin of high day-60 TCRbeta diversity in some patients lay in surviving recipient T cells and thymic progenitors.

Germline CDR1 reads MRHNA; CDR2 reads SNTAGT. The CDR3 totals 15 residues. Trimming cost V 6 bases and J 0 bases, with 13 bases left between them. Using unique molecular identifiers, the investigators prepared the TCRbeta library. TCRdb re-analysed the PCR reads in MiXCR, keeping a single row per CDR3 protein. The sample lists 100,000 to 130,000 distinct CDR3 sequences; 5.5% to 7% were seen once. This clonotype was seen many times. Antigen unknown. The sequence was collected from a male patient aged 2-15 years who had a stem cell transplant for acute lymphoblastic leukemia, so the T cells may come from the graft donor. J is TRBJ2-3 and V is TRBV6-4; D gene ambiguous. Source: PBMCs, mostly from graft donor cells, taken 360 days after TCRalphabeta/CD19-depleted stem cell transplant. The CDR3: CASSLAGPSTDTQYF. CDR3 bases: TGTGCCAGCAGCCTCGCCGGTCCCAGCACAGATACGCAGTATTTT.